The rows below give T cell receptor beta chains drawn from one sample of a study of T-cell reconstitution after alpha-beta-depleted transplantation in children. TCRdb redid the calling of the PCR reads with MiXCR, one entry per CDR3 protein. The sample gives around 18,000 distinct CDR3 sequences, about 5% of which show up once; about 7.3% is in the top ten. The sample was PBMCs, taken before TCRalphabeta/CD19-depleted stem cell transplant. The source is a boy aged 5-17 years with acute lymphoblastic leukemia, due to receive a stem cell transplant. Both conserved end residues are part of each CDR3.

j_call | v_call | cdr3_aa
TRBJ1-5 | TRBV2 | CASSRDKMNQPQHF
TRBJ2-7 | TRBV7-9 | CASSDTGASDF
TRBJ2-2 | TRBV28 | CASSPRLAGLTGELFF
TRBJ2-3 | TRBV9 | CASSDLTPGLVSADTQYF
TRBJ2-1 | TRBV24-1 | CATSDFSYVSSYNEQFF
TRBJ1-5 | TRBV7-2 | CASSHRESGAGGPQHF
TRBJ1-1 | TRBV6-2/TRBV6-3 | CASRLAGVLMNTEAFF
TRBJ2-2 | TRBV4-3 | CASSPTGGGELFF
TRBJ1-6 | TRBV14 | CASSQAAGAPPSPLHF
TRBJ2-5 | TRBV7-8 | CASSSHRTNAPPETQYF
TRBJ2-3 | TRBV7-9 | CASRQTGVGTDTQYF
TRBJ2-3 | TRBV5-1 | CASSFSGGPTDTQYF
TRBJ1-5 | TRBV28 | CVARGGLKIGPQHF
TRBJ2-2 | TRBV29-1 | CSVDGNTGELFF
TRBJ1-1 | TRBV13 | CASSSVNRGQDEAFF
TRBJ2-1 | TRBV4-3 | CASSQTTGVRANEQFF
TRBJ2-7 | TRBV16 | CASSQWTASYEQYF
TRBJ1-2 | TRBV9 | CASSAGQERVSGYTF
TRBJ2-4 | TRBV15 | CATSRDTLAKNIQYF
TRBJ2-1 | TRBV6-5 | CASSSQSLAGAYNEQFF
TRBJ2-5 | TRBV3-1 | CASSQEETQYF
TRBJ2-7 | TRBV12-3/TRBV12-4 | CASSFTGRPYEQYF
TRBJ1-2 | TRBV6-2/TRBV6-3 | CASSYLEVYGYTF
TRBJ1-1 | TRBV20-1 | CSAGALTGDTEAFF
TRBJ2-6 | TRBV12-3/TRBV12-4 | CALSPFWDSAIFGANVLTF
TRBJ2-1 | TRBV7-6 | CASSLAENEQFF
TRBJ2-1 | TRBV7-9 | CASSYSLRTSGTGEQFF
TRBJ2-5 | TRBV5-5 | CASSLTARAETQYF
TRBJ2-3 | TRBV14 | CASSQDEGPSTDTQYF
TRBJ1-1 | TRBV7-2 | CASRSQGRVSTEAFF
TRBJ2-5 | TRBV5-6 | CASSPNYGETQYF
TRBJ1-2 | TRBV4-3 | CASSQDRVAYGYTF
TRBJ1-5 | TRBV6-5 | CASSTSGTGGQPQHF
TRBJ2-1 | TRBV25-1 | CASSDRLYNEQFF
TRBJ2-1 | TRBV18 | CASSLSTGGVNEQFF